This TCR beta chain was identified during a study of blood T cell repertoires in COVID-19. About the study: Sources were T cells, B-cell-depleted T cells, or PBMCs; the material itself was cDNA or gDNA.

Per germline, CDR1 SGDLS and CDR2 YYNGEE. The CDR3 has 14 residues. The V segment lost 4 bases and the J segment 8 bases; nucleotides outside the gene matches: 7. Authors' processing steps: Estimation of nucleated cell counts was performed using reference gene primer amplification. The repertoire was sequenced with immunoSEQ multiplex PCR; TCRdb's copy has only in-frame clones and lacks some. That table furnishes V, J and clone size, whereas the DNA furnished D and trimming. The data show roughly 200,000 clones, over 70% seen once. This receptor was taken from a man aged 35 to 55 with active or convalescent COVID-19. The chain carries TRBV9 and TRBJ1-2, with 11 positions matching TRBD1. The sequenced sample was peripheral blood. The CDR3 reads CASSTRTGGMGYTF. In DNA form, the CDR3 reads TGTGCCAGCAGCACCCGGACAGGGGGCATGGGCTACACCTTC.